This T cell receptor (beta chain) is from a study of OX40 agonist ivuxolimab in advanced cancers. Background on the study: Anti-PD-1, anti-PD-L1 or anti-CTLA-4 therapy given earlier was allowed, and approximately 40% had some. Points from the study as a whole: Expanded peripheral T-cell antigen specificity went undetermined.

For this clone: Its target is unknown.

Assay: immunoSEQ multiplex PCR; the TCRdb copy retains only in-frame clones and omits some. Here the sample spans 55,000 or so clones, about 88% being singletons. The CDR3 is made up of 11 amino acids. Per the germline V gene, CDR1 is MNHNY and CDR2 is SVGAGI (reference sequence). This chain connects TRBV6-6 to TRBJ2-5; D call uncertain. The J call is in doubt because the DNA end fits TRBJ2-7 better. The receptor comes from an adult with an advanced solid tumor such as melanoma, head and neck, liver or kidney cancer. The sample in question was CD4+ or CD8+ T cells sorted from blood, obtained in a trial of the OX40 agonist ivuxolimab. The CDR3 is CASSDPYEQYF. CDR3 in DNA: TGTGCCAGCAGTGACCCCTACGAGCAGTACTTC.